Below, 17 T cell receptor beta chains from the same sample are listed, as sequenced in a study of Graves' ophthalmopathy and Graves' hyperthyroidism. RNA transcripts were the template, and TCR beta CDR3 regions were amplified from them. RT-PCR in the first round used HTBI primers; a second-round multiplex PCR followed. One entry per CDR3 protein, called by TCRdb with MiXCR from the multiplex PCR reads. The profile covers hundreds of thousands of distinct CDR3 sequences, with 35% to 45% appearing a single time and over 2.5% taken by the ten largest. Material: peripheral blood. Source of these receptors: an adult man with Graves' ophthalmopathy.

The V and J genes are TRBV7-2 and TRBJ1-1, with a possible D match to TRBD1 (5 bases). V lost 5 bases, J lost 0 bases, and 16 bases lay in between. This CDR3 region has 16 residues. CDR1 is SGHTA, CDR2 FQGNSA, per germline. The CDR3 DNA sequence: TGTGCCAGCAGCCCCAAAGACAGAACACTGAACACTGAAGCTTTCTTT. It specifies CASSPKDRTLNTEAFF. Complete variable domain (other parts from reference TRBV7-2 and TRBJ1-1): GAGVSQSPSNKVTEKGKDVELRCDPISGHTALYWYRQSLGQGLEFLIYFQGNSAPDKSGLPSDRFSAERTGGSVSTLTIQRTQQEDSAVYLCASSPKDRTLNTEAFFGQGTRLTVV.

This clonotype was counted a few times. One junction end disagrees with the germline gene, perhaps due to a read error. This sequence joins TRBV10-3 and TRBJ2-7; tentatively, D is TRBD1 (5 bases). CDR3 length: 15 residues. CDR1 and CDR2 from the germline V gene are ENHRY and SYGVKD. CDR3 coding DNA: TGTGCCAGCAGTAGAACCAGGGTGGATGACTACGAGCAGTACTTC. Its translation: CASSRTRVDDYEQYF.

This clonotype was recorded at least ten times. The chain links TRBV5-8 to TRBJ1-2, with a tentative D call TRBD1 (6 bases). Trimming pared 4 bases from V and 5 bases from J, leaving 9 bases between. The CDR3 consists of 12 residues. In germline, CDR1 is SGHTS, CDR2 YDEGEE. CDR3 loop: CASSPGQYGYTF. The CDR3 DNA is TGTGCCAGCAGCCCTGGACAGTATGGCTACACCTTC. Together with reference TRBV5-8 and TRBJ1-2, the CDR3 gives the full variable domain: EAGVTQSPTHLIKTRGQQATLRCSPISGHTSVYWYQQALGLGLQFLLWYDEGEERNRGNFPPRFSGRQFPNYSSELNVNALELEDSALYLCASSPGQYGYTFGSGTRLTVV.

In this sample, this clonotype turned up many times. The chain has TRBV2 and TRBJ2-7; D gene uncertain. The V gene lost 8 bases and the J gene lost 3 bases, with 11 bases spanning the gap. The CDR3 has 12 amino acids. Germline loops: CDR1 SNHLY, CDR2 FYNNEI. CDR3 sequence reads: CASRILSYEQYF. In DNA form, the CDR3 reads TGTGCCAGCCGTATCCTAAGCTACGAGCAGTACTTC.

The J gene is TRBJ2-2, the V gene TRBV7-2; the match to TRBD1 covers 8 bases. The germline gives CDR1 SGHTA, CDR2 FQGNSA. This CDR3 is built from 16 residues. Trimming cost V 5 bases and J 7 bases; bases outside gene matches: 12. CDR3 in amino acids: CASSLFGSGGNGELFF. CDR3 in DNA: TGTGCCAGCAGCCTGTTCGGTTCAGGGGGCAACGGGGAGCTGTTTTTT.

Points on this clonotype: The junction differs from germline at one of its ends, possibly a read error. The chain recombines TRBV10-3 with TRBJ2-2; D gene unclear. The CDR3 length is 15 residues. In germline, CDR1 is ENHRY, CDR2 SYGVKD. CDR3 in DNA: TGTGCCAGCAGTGATGGTACTGCGAACACCGGGGAGCTGTTTTTT. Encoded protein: CASSDGTANTGELFF.

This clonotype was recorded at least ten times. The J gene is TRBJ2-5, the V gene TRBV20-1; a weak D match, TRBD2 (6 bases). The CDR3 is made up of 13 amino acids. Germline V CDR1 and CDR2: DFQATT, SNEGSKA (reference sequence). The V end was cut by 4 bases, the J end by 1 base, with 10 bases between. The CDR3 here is CSAMAGFQETQYF. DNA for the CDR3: TGCAGTGCTATGGCGGGGTTCCAAGAGACCCAGTACTTC.

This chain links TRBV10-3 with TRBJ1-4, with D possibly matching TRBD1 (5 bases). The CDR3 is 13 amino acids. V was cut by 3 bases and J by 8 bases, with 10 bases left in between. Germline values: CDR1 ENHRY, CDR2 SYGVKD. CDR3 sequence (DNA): TGTGCCATCAGTGACAGGGCGGAGGAAAAACTGTTTTTT. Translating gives CAISDRAEEKLFF.

As DNA, the CDR3 is TGTGCCAGCAGGCAAGGGGACAGGAACACTGAAGCTTTCTTT. It is translated as CASRQGDRNTEAFF. The V call is TRBV10-3, the J call TRBJ1-1; TRBD1 matches at 7 bases. The CDR3 covers 14 residues. CDR1 and CDR2 from the germline V gene are ENHRY and SYGVKD. The J segment lost 1 base and the V segment lost 10 bases, leaving 9 bases of the junction unmatched.

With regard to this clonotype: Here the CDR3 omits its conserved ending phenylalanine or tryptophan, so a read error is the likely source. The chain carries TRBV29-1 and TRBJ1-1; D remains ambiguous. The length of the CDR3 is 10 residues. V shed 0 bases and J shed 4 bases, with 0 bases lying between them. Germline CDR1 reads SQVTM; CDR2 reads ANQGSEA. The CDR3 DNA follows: TGCAGCGTTGAAGACACTGAAGCTTTCCTT. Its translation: CSVEDTEAFL.

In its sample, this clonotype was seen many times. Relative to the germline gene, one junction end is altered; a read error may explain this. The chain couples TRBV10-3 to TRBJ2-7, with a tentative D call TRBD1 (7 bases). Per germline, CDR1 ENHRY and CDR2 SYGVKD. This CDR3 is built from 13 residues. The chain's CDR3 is CASSGGTVYEQYF. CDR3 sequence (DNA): TGTGCCAGCAGTGGCGGGACAGTCTACGAGCAGTACTTC.

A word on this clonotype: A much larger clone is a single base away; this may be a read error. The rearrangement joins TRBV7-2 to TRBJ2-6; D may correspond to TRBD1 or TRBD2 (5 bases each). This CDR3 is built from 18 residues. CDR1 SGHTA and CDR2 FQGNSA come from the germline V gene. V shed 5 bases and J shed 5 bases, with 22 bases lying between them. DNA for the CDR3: TGTGCCAGCAGCCGTAGCCCGGGACGCCGTCTCTGGGCCAACGTCCTGACTTTC. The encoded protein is CASSRSPGRRLWANVLTF.

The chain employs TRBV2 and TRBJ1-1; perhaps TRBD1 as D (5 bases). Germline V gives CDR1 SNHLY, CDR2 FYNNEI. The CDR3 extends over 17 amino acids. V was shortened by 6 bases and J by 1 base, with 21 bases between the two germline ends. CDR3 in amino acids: CASSPHEGIRSNTEAFF. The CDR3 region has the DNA TGTGCCAGCAGCCCCCACGAGGGGATCAGATCGAACACTGAAGCTTTCTTT.

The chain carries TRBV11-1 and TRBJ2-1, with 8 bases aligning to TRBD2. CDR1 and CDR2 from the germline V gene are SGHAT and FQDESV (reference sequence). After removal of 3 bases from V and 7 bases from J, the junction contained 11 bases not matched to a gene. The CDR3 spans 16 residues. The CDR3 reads CASSFPGGGGTNEQFF. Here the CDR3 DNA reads TGTGCCAGCAGCTTCCCCGGGGGCGGGGGGACTAATGAGCAGTTCTTC.

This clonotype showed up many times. CDR3 loop: CASSVQGDTEAFF. CDR3 nucleotide sequence: TGTGCCAGCAGTGTACAGGGGGACACTGAAGCTTTCTTT. V is TRBV6-5 and J is TRBJ1-1; 8 bases map to TRBD1. This CDR3 has 13 amino acids. The trim removed 5 bases at V and 3 bases at J, leaving 2 bases unmatched. Germline CDR1 and CDR2: MNHEY and SVGAGI.

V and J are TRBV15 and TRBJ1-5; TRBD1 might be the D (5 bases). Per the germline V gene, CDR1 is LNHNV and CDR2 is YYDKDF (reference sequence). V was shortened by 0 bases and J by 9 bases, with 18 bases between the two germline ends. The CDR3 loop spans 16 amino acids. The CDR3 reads CATSRDPGTGVSPQHF. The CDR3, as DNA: TGTGCCACCAGCAGAGATCCCGGGACCGGCGTTTCGCCCCAGCATTTT.

The CDR3 protein is CSVYPGQGYGYTF. The CDR3 nucleotides read TGCAGCGTTTACCCGGGGCAGGGTTATGGCTACACCTTC. This chain connects TRBV29-1 to TRBJ1-2; maybe TRBD1 (5 bases). Between the trimmed V and J ends, which lost 5 bases and 5 bases, there was a span of 15 bases. The germline V gene has CDR1 SQVTM and CDR2 ANQGSEA. The CDR3 contains 13 residues.